Here is one T cell receptor (beta chain) with its context. The entry originates in a study of blood T cell repertoires in COVID-19. Study context: COVID-19 samples collected from the United States, Italy and Spain covered acute and convalescent phases.

CDR1 and CDR2 (germline): MNHNY, SVGAGI (reference sequence). With 6 bases clipped from V and 4 bases from J, the junction kept 8 bases outside the gene matches. The CDR3 runs to 15 residues. Produced via immunoSEQ multiplex PCR; TCRdb's table is partial and in-frame only. The sample contains around 270,000 clones, around 88% of which appear only once. The clonotype originates from a man between 40 and 49 years old with acute or convalescent COVID-19. The material sequenced was peripheral blood. V usage is TRBV6-6 and J usage is TRBJ1-3; 8 nucleotides line up with TRBD1. CDR3 sequence reads: CASSLWQGAGNTIYF. The CDR3, as DNA: TGTGCCAGCAGCCTGTGGCAGGGGGCAGGAAACACCATATATTTT.